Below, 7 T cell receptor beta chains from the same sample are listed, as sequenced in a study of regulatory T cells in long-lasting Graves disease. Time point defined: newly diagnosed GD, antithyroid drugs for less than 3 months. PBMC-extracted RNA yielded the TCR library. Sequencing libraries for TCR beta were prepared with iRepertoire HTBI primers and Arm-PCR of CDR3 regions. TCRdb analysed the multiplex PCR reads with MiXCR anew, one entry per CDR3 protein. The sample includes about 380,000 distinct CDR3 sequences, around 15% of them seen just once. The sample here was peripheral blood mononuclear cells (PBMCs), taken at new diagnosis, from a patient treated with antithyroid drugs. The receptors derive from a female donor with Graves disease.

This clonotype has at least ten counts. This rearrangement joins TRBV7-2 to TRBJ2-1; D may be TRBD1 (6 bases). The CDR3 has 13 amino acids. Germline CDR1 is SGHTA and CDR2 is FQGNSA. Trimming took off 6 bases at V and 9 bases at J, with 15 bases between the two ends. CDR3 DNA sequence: TGTGCCAGCAGTTACGTCAGGGGACGTGAGCAGTTCTTC. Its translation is CASSYVRGREQFF.

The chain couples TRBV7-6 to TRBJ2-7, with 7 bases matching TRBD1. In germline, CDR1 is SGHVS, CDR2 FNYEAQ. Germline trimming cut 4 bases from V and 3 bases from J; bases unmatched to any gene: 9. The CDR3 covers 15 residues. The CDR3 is CASSSSTGLDYEQYF. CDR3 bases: TGTGCCAGCAGCTCTTCGACAGGGTTAGACTACGAGCAGTACTTC.

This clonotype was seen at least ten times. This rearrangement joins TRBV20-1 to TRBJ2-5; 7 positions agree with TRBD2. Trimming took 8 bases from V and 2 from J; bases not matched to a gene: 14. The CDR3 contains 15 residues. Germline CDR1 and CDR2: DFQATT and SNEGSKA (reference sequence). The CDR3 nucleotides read TGCAGTTTTTCGGCTTCCCGGCGGGGGCAAGAGACCCAGTACTTC. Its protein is CSFSASRRGQETQYF.

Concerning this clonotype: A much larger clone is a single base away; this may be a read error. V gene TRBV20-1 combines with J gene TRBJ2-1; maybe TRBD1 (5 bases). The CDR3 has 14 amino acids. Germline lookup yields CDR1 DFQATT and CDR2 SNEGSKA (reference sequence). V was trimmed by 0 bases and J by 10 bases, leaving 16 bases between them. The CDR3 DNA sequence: TGCAGTGCTAGAGATATCGACAGCTCCTACGAGCAGTTCTTC. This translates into CSARDIDSSYEQFF.

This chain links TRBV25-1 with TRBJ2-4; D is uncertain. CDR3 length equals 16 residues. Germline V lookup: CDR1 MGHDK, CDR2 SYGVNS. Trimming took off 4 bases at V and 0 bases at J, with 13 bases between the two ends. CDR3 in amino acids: CASSGPGGLAKNIQYF. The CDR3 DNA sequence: TGTGCCAGCAGTGGTCCGGGTGGCCTAGCCAAAAACATTCAGTACTTC.

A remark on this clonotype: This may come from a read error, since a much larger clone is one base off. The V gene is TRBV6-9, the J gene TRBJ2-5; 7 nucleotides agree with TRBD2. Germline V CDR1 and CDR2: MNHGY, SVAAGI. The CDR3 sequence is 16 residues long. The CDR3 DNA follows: TGTGCCAGCAGTTACTACGCTAGCGGAACCGTGGAGACCCGGTACTTC. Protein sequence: CASSYYASGTVETRYF.

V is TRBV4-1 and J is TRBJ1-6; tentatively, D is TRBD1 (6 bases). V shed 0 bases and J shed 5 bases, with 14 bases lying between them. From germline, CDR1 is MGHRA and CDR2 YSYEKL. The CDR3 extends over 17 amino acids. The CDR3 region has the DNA TGCGCCAGCAGCCAAGATGCTGCCTGGACAGATAATTCACCCCTCCACTTT. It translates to CASSQDAAWTDNSPLHF.